The TCR beta chain described here comes from a study of T-cell reconstitution after alpha-beta-depleted transplantation in children. Germline CDR1 MNHEY, CDR2 SVGAGI. Trimming cost V 0 bases and J 7 bases, with 12 bases left between them. The CDR3 is made up of 14 amino acids. This clonotype was observed a handful of times. Unique molecular identifiers were incorporated into the prepared TCRbeta library. A single record per CDR3 protein comes from TCRdb applying MiXCR to the PCR reads. The sample holds about 500,000 distinct CDR3 sequences, 32% seen once. This TCR derives from a human donor who donated a stem cell graft to a child with aplastic anemia. The material sequenced was PBMCs from the stem cell graft donor, taken from the stem cell graft. The chain links TRBV6-5 to TRBJ1-2; D is ambiguous. The CDR3 region has the DNA TGTGCCAGCAGTTACTCGATTGGGGTGCGTGGCTACACCTTC. Translating gives CASSYSIGVRGYTF.